Listed below are T cell receptor beta chains from one sample, sequenced in a study of T-cell reconstitution after alpha-beta-depleted transplantation in children. TCRdb reprocessed the PCR reads with MiXCR, giving one entry per CDR3 protein. Among 250,000 to 350,000 distinct CDR3 sequences listed, about a tenth were seen once. The sample consisted of PBMCs from the stem cell graft donor, taken from the stem cell graft. Source of these receptors: a human donor who donated a stem cell graft to a child with SCID. Both conserved end residues are part of each CDR3. The D gene is left open where the match is weak. The listing skips clone size in some rows; elsewhere it reads once, few, many or a size class.

cdr3_nt: TGCAGTGCTAGGCCCCTAGGGGCTGGGGCCAACGTCCTGACTTTC
cdr3_aa: CSARPLGAGANVLTF
d_call: .
clone_size: few
v_call: TRBV20-1
cdr3_length: 15
j_call: TRBJ2-6

cdr3_nt: TGCAGTGCTAGGAGACTAGTTGTCGGCACAGATACGCAGTATTTT
cdr3_aa: CSARRLVVGTDTQYF
d_call: .
clone_size: .
v_call: TRBV20-1
cdr3_length: 15
j_call: TRBJ2-3

cdr3_nt: TGTGCCAGCAGGTCCGGGATGCGGGGGGGAACTGAGCAGTTCTTC
cdr3_aa: CASRSGMRGGTEQFF
d_call: TRBD2
clone_size: few
v_call: TRBV6-1
cdr3_length: 15
j_call: TRBJ2-1

cdr3_nt: TGCGCCAGCAGTCGGACTAGCGGGGAACAGTATTTT
cdr3_aa: CASSRTSGEQYF
d_call: TRBD2
clone_size: many
v_call: TRBV5-1
cdr3_length: 12
j_call: TRBJ2-3

cdr3_nt: TGTGCCAGCAGTGAAGGTTCGGGGACGGATGAGCAGTTCTTC
cdr3_aa: CASSEGSGTDEQFF
d_call: .
clone_size: .
v_call: TRBV6-1
cdr3_length: 14
j_call: TRBJ2-1

cdr3_nt: TGTGCCAGCAGCTGGTGGGCAGGCTCCGTTGCAACTAATGAAAAACTGTTTTTT
cdr3_aa: CASSWWAGSVATNEKLFF
d_call: .
clone_size: few
v_call: TRBV11-2
cdr3_length: 18
j_call: TRBJ1-4

cdr3_nt: TGCGCCAGCAGCTTGGTCGAGGGGTCGGACTATGGCTACACCTTC
cdr3_aa: CASSLVEGSDYGYTF
d_call: .
clone_size: few
v_call: TRBV5-1
cdr3_length: 15
j_call: TRBJ1-2

cdr3_nt: TGTGCCAGCAGCTTGATGACAGCTAACTATGGCTACACCTTC
cdr3_aa: CASSLMTANYGYTF
d_call: .
clone_size: .
v_call: TRBV5-5
cdr3_length: 14
j_call: TRBJ1-2

cdr3_nt: TGTGCCAGCAGTGAAAGGGGACCGAACACTGAAGCTTTCTTT
cdr3_aa: CASSERGPNTEAFF
d_call: .
clone_size: few
v_call: TRBV6-1
cdr3_length: 14
j_call: TRBJ1-1

cdr3_nt: TGCGCCAGCAGCATTACAGGGTTTGAGGAGCAGTACTTC
cdr3_aa: CASSITGFEEQYF
d_call: .
clone_size: .
v_call: TRBV5-1
cdr3_length: 13
j_call: TRBJ2-7

cdr3_nt: TGTGCCAGCAGCCCCGCTGCAGGGTATGGCACAGATACGCAGTATTTT
cdr3_aa: CASSPAAGYGTDTQYF
d_call: .
clone_size: many
v_call: TRBV12-3/TRBV12-4
cdr3_length: 16
j_call: TRBJ2-3

cdr3_nt: TGCAGTGCTGTCGGGGCGGCTGGTGAAAAACTGTTTTTT
cdr3_aa: CSAVGAAGEKLFF
d_call: .
clone_size: many
v_call: TRBV20-1
cdr3_length: 13
j_call: TRBJ1-4

cdr3_nt: TGTGCCAGCGGCCCAACGGTCCAAGAGACCCAGTACTTC
cdr3_aa: CASGPTVQETQYF
d_call: .
clone_size: .
v_call: TRBV12-3/TRBV12-4
cdr3_length: 13
j_call: TRBJ2-5

cdr3_nt: TGCAGCGTGGGGACAGGTCTCAATTCACCCCTCCACTTT
cdr3_aa: CSVGTGLNSPLHF
d_call: TRBD1
clone_size: few
v_call: TRBV29-1
cdr3_length: 13
j_call: TRBJ1-6

cdr3_nt: TGTGCCAGCAGTCCTCGGGACAGGGTAGACACCGGGGAGCTGTTTTTT
cdr3_aa: CASSPRDRVDTGELFF
d_call: TRBD1
clone_size: .
v_call: TRBV7-8
cdr3_length: 16
j_call: TRBJ2-2

cdr3_nt: TGTGCCAGCAGTGAAGCGACCGCGGCCGGGGAGCTGTTTTTT
cdr3_aa: CASSEATAAGELFF
d_call: .
clone_size: few
v_call: TRBV2
cdr3_length: 14
j_call: TRBJ2-2

cdr3_nt: TGTGCCAGCAGTTTATACATACTTAGCACAGATACGCAGTATTTT
cdr3_aa: CASSLYILSTDTQYF
d_call: .
clone_size: many
v_call: TRBV6-6
cdr3_length: 15
j_call: TRBJ2-3

cdr3_nt: TGTGCCAGCAGTGAAAACAGGGGAGAGACCCAGTACTTC
cdr3_aa: CASSENRGETQYF
d_call: TRBD1
clone_size: few
v_call: TRBV2
cdr3_length: 13
j_call: TRBJ2-5

cdr3_nt: TGTGCCAGTAGGGTACAATGGACAGAAAATCAGCCCCAGCATTTT
cdr3_aa: CASRVQWTENQPQHF
d_call: .
clone_size: few
v_call: TRBV19
cdr3_length: 15
j_call: TRBJ1-5

cdr3_nt: TGTGCCAGCAGCTTAGGGGCCGGATCTTCCTACGAGCAGTACTTC
cdr3_aa: CASSLGAGSSYEQYF
d_call: .
clone_size: .
v_call: TRBV11-2
cdr3_length: 15
j_call: TRBJ2-7

cdr3_nt: TGTGCCAGCAGCCAAGATTTATCAGGGGTTAGCACAGATACGCAGTATTTT
cdr3_aa: CASSQDLSGVSTDTQYF
d_call: .
clone_size: few
v_call: TRBV3-1
cdr3_length: 17
j_call: TRBJ2-3

cdr3_nt: TGTGCCAGCAGCGGGGACAGTAACACCGGGGAGCTGTTTTTT
cdr3_aa: CASSGDSNTGELFF
d_call: TRBD1
clone_size: many
v_call: TRBV7-9
cdr3_length: 14
j_call: TRBJ2-2